Below, 30 T cell receptor beta chains from the same sample are listed, as sequenced in a study of cytomegalovirus exposure and HLA in healthy donors. Sequencing used immunoSEQ multiplex PCR; TCRdb keeps in-frame clones, though not all of them. The sample yields roughly 330,000 clones, about nine tenths seen once. The sample comprised PBMCs. The receptor set was obtained from a woman in her twenties or thirties in good health and CMV-seropositive.

In DNA, the CDR3 is TGTGCCAGCAGTGAGAAAGGGTACAATGAGCAGTTCTTC. This sequence encodes CASSEKGYNEQFF. V gene TRBV6-4 combines with J gene TRBJ2-1; no reliable D call. Deletions cut 3 bases from V and 4 bases from J, with 7 bases between. The CDR3 is 13 residues long. Per germline, CDR1 MRHNA and CDR2 SNTAGT.

V and J are TRBV27 and TRBJ2-2; D gene unclear. The CDR3 spans 13 residues. V dropped 5 bases and J dropped 9 bases, with 13 bases sitting between them. CDR1 is MNHEY, CDR2 SMNVEV, per germline (reference sequence). The CDR3 region has the DNA TGTGCCAGCAGTCCCCCCCTCCGCCGGGAGCTGTTTTTT. This translates into CASSPPLRRELFF.

The J gene is TRBJ2-7, the V gene TRBV4-1; 8 positions agree with TRBD2. The CDR3 runs to 14 residues. Germline loops: CDR1 MGHRA, CDR2 YSYEKL. V trimming: 4 bases; J trimming: 4 bases; junction bases outside the gene matches: 6. Here the CDR3 reads CASSPGLAVYEQYF. CDR3 DNA sequence: TGCGCCAGCAGCCCAGGACTAGCAGTTTACGAGCAGTACTTC.

The chain joins TRBV27 to TRBJ1-1; D may be TRBD1 (5 bases). Germline V CDR1 and CDR2: MNHEY, SMNVEV (reference sequence). Trimming took off 6 bases at V and 1 base at J, with 12 bases between the two ends. The CDR3 has 14 residues. The CDR3 sequence: CASSPSGTNTEAFF. The CDR3, as DNA: TGTGCCAGCAGCCCCTCAGGGACGAACACTGAAGCTTTCTTT.

This clone has a single count. The chain recombines TRBV5-4 with TRBJ2-2; no clear D. The V gene's germline CDR1 is SGHNT and CDR2 YYREEE (reference sequence). V dropped 4 bases and J dropped 0 bases, with 16 bases sitting between them. CDR3 length: 17 residues. In DNA form, the CDR3 reads TGTGCCAGCAGCCCGAAGTCGACATTCGCGAACACCGGGGAGCTGTTTTTT. The encoded protein is CASSPKSTFANTGELFF.

V is TRBV5-1 and J is TRBJ2-2, with 7 bases fitting TRBD1. Germline CDR1 and CDR2: SGHRS and YFSETQ. CDR3 length: 16 amino acids. Losses at the gene ends were 0 bases for V and 1 base for J; bases not matched to a gene: 3. The CDR3 DNA reads as TGCGCCAGCAGCTTGGGACAGGGTAGGAACACCGGGGAGCTGTTTTTT. As protein: CASSLGQGRNTGELFF. Full variable domain (remainder filled in from reference TRBV5-1 and TRBJ2-2): KAGVTQTPRYLIKTRGQQVTLSCSPISGHRSVSWYQQTPGQGLQFLFEYFSETQRNKGNFPGRFSGRQFSNSRSEMNVSTLELGDSALYLCASSLGQGRNTGELFFGEGSRLTVL.

The chain recombines TRBV7-9 with TRBJ2-7; TRBD2 might be the D (6 bases). The V end was cut by 5 bases, the J end by 7 bases, with 18 bases between. CDR1 is SEHNR and CDR2 is FQNEAQ in the germline V gene (reference sequence). The CDR3 extends over 14 amino acids. The CDR3 protein is CASSDGTYKEEQYF. The DNA of the CDR3 is TGTGCCAGCAGCGATGGGACTTACAAGGAGGAGCAGTACTTC.

This clone was observed a handful of times. The chain carries TRBV18 and TRBJ1-5; unclear D gene. The CDR3 spans 14 residues. With 3 bases removed from V and 0 bases from J, the gap between germline ends came to 6 bases. The germline V gene encodes CDR1 KGHSH and CDR2 LQKENI. CDR3 DNA sequence: TGTGCCAGCTCACCTGACAATAGCAATCAGCCCCAGCATTTT. Translation: CASSPDNSNQPQHF.

The V gene is TRBV5-8, the J gene TRBJ2-7; 8 nucleotides line up with TRBD1. The CDR3 runs 15 residues. Trimming took 4 bases from V and 3 from J; bases not matched to a gene: 9. Germline V gene data show CDR1 as SGHTS and CDR2 as YDEGEE. The CDR3 loop reads CASSPRTGNYYEQYF. DNA for the CDR3: TGTGCCAGCAGCCCCCGGACAGGGAATTACTACGAGCAGTACTTC.

The CDR3 sequence is CASSQIIQGNQPQHF. The CDR3, as DNA: TGCGCCAGCAGCCAGATAATACAGGGGAATCAGCCCCAGCATTTT. The rearrangement uses TRBV4-1 and TRBJ1-5; TRBD1 matches 7 bases. J gave up 4 bases and V 3 bases, and 6 bases lay outside the gene matches. Germline V lookup: CDR1 MGHRA, CDR2 YSYEKL. CDR3 length: 15 residues.

This clone was recorded only once. The chain has TRBV28 and TRBJ1-2, with no clear D. Trimming took 6 bases from V and 7 from J, leaving 12 bases between them. CDR1 and CDR2 (germline): MDHEN, SYDVKM. CDR3 length equals 12 residues. The CDR3 loop is CASSPAAFGYTF. CDR3 DNA: TGTGCCAGCAGCCCGGCGGCCTTTGGCTACACCTTC.

The V gene is TRBV5-6, the J gene TRBJ1-2, with 7 nucleotides matching TRBD1. Germline-derived CDR1 and CDR2 are SGHDT and YYEEEE. V trimming: 5 bases; J trimming: 4 bases; junction bases outside the gene matches: 2. The CDR3 spans 12 residues. Here the CDR3 reads CASRTGSYGYTF. DNA for the CDR3: TGTGCCAGCAGGACAGGGTCCTATGGCTACACCTTC.

The V call is TRBV13, the J call TRBJ1-4; D is ambiguous. The V and J ends lost 3 bases and 2 bases respectively, with 7 bases between them. From germline, CDR1 is PRHDT and CDR2 FYEKMQ (reference sequence). CDR3 length: 14 amino acids. The CDR3 protein is CASSFRGTNEKLFF. The CDR3 DNA is TGTGCCAGCAGCTTTAGAGGGACTAATGAAAAACTGTTTTTT.

This chain joins TRBV4-3 and TRBJ1-2; tentatively, D is TRBD1 (5 bases). Germline loops: CDR1 LGHNA, CDR2 YSLEER. The CDR3 has 15 residues. V was cut by 2 bases and J by 2 bases, with 12 bases left in between. CDR3 protein: CASSQTSTENYGYTF. CDR3 nucleotide sequence: TGCGCCAGCAGCCAAACCTCGACAGAGAACTATGGCTACACCTTC.

This chain joins TRBV5-1 and TRBJ2-3, with D unclear. This CDR3 comprises 12 residues. Germline V gene sequence: CDR1 SGHRS, CDR2 YFSETQ. The V and J ends lost 2 bases and 6 bases respectively, with 7 bases between them. The CDR3 region has the DNA TGCGCCAGCAGCTTTTCAGCGGATACGCAGTATTTT. This sequence encodes CASSFSADTQYF.

This rearrangement joins TRBV6-1 to TRBJ1-5; 7 nucleotides match TRBD1. This CDR3 spans 14 amino acids. Germline loops: CDR1 MNHNS, CDR2 SASEGT. Unmatched junction bases numbered 8, after V lost 7 bases and J lost 5 bases. CDR3 sequence (DNA): TGTGCCAGCAAATATTACAGGGGCGATCAGCCCCAGCATTTT. It codes for CASKYYRGDQPQHF.

The genes are TRBV7-2 and TRBJ2-7, with D tentatively TRBD2 (5 bases). The CDR3 consists of 17 residues. The ends were cut back, 1 base at V and 1 base at J, with 17 bases in the middle. The germline gives CDR1 SGHTA, CDR2 FQGNSA. The CDR3 nucleotides are TGTGCCAGCAGCTTAGAAGGGAGATCAACGAGATCCTACGAGCAGTACTTC. Translation: CASSLEGRSTRSYEQYF.

This chain links TRBV7-3 with TRBJ1-1; the D is unclear. The V gene lost 2 bases and the J gene lost 0 bases, with 10 bases spanning the gap. Per germline, CDR1 SGHTA and CDR2 FQGTGA. The CDR3 covers 15 residues. The CDR3 coding sequence is TGTGCCAGCAGCTTAGGTCCAGGTCTGAACACTGAAGCTTTCTTT. Its protein is CASSLGPGLNTEAFF. Drawing the rest from reference TRBV7-3 and TRBJ1-1, the complete variable domain is GAGVSQTPSNKVTEKGKYVELRCDPISGHTALYWYRQSLGQGPEFLIYFQGTGAADDSGLPNDRFFAVRPEGSVSTLKIQRTERGDSAVYLCASSLGPGLNTEAFFGQGTRLTVV.

V is TRBV14 and J is TRBJ2-1; D is perhaps TRBD1 (5 bases). The CDR3 has 13 residues. Trimming pared 3 bases from V and 7 bases from J, leaving 10 bases between. Germline lookup yields CDR1 SGHDN and CDR2 FVKESK. CDR3 DNA: TGTGCCAGCAGCCATTCGACAGTTAATGAGCAGTTCTTC. It translates to CASSHSTVNEQFF.

The J gene is TRBJ2-2, the V gene TRBV30, with D unclear. Trimming shortened V by 4 bases and J by 8 bases, and 14 bases separated the two germline ends. The CDR3 extends over 13 amino acids. From germline, CDR1 is GTSNPN and CDR2 SVGIG (reference sequence). The CDR3 spells CAWNRDISGELFF. The CDR3 DNA follows: TGTGCCTGGAATCGAGACATCTCAGGGGAGCTGTTTTTT.

V usage is TRBV5-3 and J usage is TRBJ2-7; 7 positions match TRBD1. TRBV5-3 is annotated as an ORF whose role is uncertain. The CDR3 consists of 13 residues. CDR3 in amino acids: CGSPGTVEAEQYF. The DNA of the CDR3 is TGTGGGTCTCCCGGGACAGTCGAGGCCGAGCAGTACTTC.

In DNA, the CDR3 is TGTGCCAGCAGGTTAACTAGCGGGAGAATCCCAGATACGCAGTATTTT. Residues: CASRLTSGRIPDTQYF. V and J are TRBV28 and TRBJ2-3; TRBD2 matches 11 bases. The J segment lost 4 bases and the V segment lost 6 bases, leaving 9 bases of the junction unmatched. Germline CDR1 is MDHEN and CDR2 is SYDVKM. CDR3 length: 16 amino acids.

This sequence joins TRBV29-1 and TRBJ2-4, with D unresolved. V was shortened by 7 bases and J by 1 base, with 8 bases between the two germline ends. Germline V lookup: CDR1 SQVTM, CDR2 ANQGSEA. This CDR3 comprises 12 residues. CDR3 sequence: CSAAFAKNIQYF. The CDR3 nucleotides read TGCAGCGCCGCCTTTGCCAAAAACATTCAGTACTTC.

The rearrangement links TRBV29-1 to TRBJ1-2; perhaps TRBD1 as D (5 bases). CDR3 size: 13 residues. V dropped 1 base and J dropped 3 bases, with 9 bases sitting between them. Germline V gene data show CDR1 as SQVTM and CDR2 as ANQGSEA. CDR3 region: CSVEGGEYYGYTF. CDR3 coding DNA: TGCAGCGTTGAAGGGGGGGAGTACTATGGCTACACCTTC.

This chain joins TRBV4-2 and TRBJ1-6, with D possibly TRBD1 on 6 matching bases. Germline CDR1 and CDR2: LGHNA and YNFKEQ. This CDR3 contains 16 residues. V lost 2 bases to trimming and J lost 0 bases, with 8 bases between them. As DNA, the CDR3 is TGTGCCAGCAGCCAACAGGGGAGCTCCTATAATTCACCCCTCCACTTT. The encoded protein is CASSQQGSSYNSPLHF.

The J gene is TRBJ2-7, the V gene TRBV7-9; D is undetermined. CDR3 length: 13 residues. V gave up 5 bases and J gave up 2 bases, with 10 bases separating them. CDR1 and CDR2 from the germline V gene are SEHNR and FQNEAQ (reference sequence). CDR3 residues: CASSPIGAYEQYF. CDR3 sequence (DNA): TGTGCCAGCAGCCCCATTGGGGCCTACGAGCAGTACTTC. The entire variable domain, with the rest obtained from reference TRBV7-9 and TRBJ2-7, is as follows: DTGVSQNPRHKITKRGQNVTFRCDPISEHNRLYWYRQTLGQGPEFLTYFQNEAQLEKSRLLSDRFSAERPKGSFSTLEIQRTEQGDSAMYLCASSPIGAYEQYFGPGTRLTVT.

The sample holds a few counts of this clone. CDR3 loop: CAWSQPGQAYGYTF. The CDR3 DNA follows: TGTGCCTGGAGTCAACCGGGACAGGCGTATGGCTACACCTTC. The chain uses TRBV30 and TRBJ1-2; 8 bases line up with TRBD1. Germline V gene data show CDR1 as GTSNPN and CDR2 as SVGIG (reference sequence). J was trimmed by 5 bases and V by 2 bases; bases with no gene match: 7. The CDR3 covers 14 residues.

The chain has TRBV7-9 and TRBJ2-5; D gene ambiguous. Trimming took 1 base from V and 7 from J, leaving 16 bases between them. CDR1 and CDR2 from the germline V gene are SEHNR and FQNEAQ (reference sequence). The length of the CDR3 is 15 residues. The CDR3 spells CASSLGVLGLGTQYF. CDR3 bases: TGTGCCAGCAGCTTAGGCGTCCTTGGGCTAGGGACCCAGTACTTC.

This chain connects TRBV2 to TRBJ1-1; D is uncertain. Germline CDR1 is SNHLY and CDR2 is FYNNEI. The ends were cut back, 2 bases at V and 0 bases at J, with 7 bases in the middle. The CDR3 sequence is 14 residues long. As DNA, the CDR3 is TGTGCCAGCAGTGAAACGGGTATGAACACTGAAGCTTTCTTT. Its translation is CASSETGMNTEAFF.

The rearrangement links TRBV4-3 to TRBJ2-2, with D perhaps matching TRBD1 (6 bases). The CDR3 runs to 15 residues. Per the germline V gene, CDR1 is LGHNA and CDR2 is YSLEER. Trimming cost V 4 bases and J 1 base, with 10 bases left between them. The CDR3 bases are TGCGCCAGCAGCCGAGTGACAGGGAACACCGGGGAGCTGTTTTTT. Translating it yields CASSRVTGNTGELFF.